Shown below are 5 T cell receptor beta chains from a single sample sequenced in a study of response to subunit inactivated influenza vaccine. TCRdb re-called the RT-PCR reads through MiXCR, storing one row per CDR3 protein. Here the sample spans roughly 570,000 distinct CDR3 sequences, under 15% being singletons. Sequencing used PBMCs from blood, obtained about 40 days after vaccination. The receptors were gathered from a man between 45 and 60 years old who received an inactivated influenza vaccine.

In nucleotides, the CDR3 is TGTGCCACCAGTGACCGGACTGGTACCAATACGCAGTATTTT. As protein: CATSDRTGTNTQYF. J is TRBJ2-3 and V is TRBV24-1; perhaps TRBD2 as D (5 bases). V lost 4 bases, J lost 7 bases, and 14 bases lay in between. This CDR3 region has 14 residues. Germline values: CDR1 KGHDR, CDR2 SFDVKD.

The rearrangement uses TRBV4-2 and TRBJ2-1; D is perhaps TRBD2 (5 bases). The CDR3 loop spans 15 amino acids. V lost 0 bases and J lost 8, with 14 bases in between. The V gene's germline CDR1 is LGHNA and CDR2 YNFKEQ. This CDR3 reads CASSQDPGLLDEQFF. DNA for the CDR3: TGTGCCAGCAGCCAAGATCCCGGACTGTTGGATGAGCAGTTCTTC.

This clonotype was detected a few times. This chain uses TRBV20-1 with TRBJ2-1; D assignment may be TRBD1 or TRBD2 (5 bases each). The germline gives CDR1 DFQATT, CDR2 SNEGSKA (reference sequence). Trimming took off 3 bases at V and 6 bases at J, with 15 bases between the two ends. The CDR3 extends over 14 amino acids. The CDR3: CSARQGGPTNEQFF. Here the CDR3 DNA reads TGCAGTGCTAGGCAGGGCGGGCCAACCAATGAGCAGTTCTTC.

This clonotype was detected a few times. The chain joins TRBV29-1 to TRBJ1-1, with D perhaps matching TRBD1 (6 bases). Trimming left V 7 bases short and J 4 bases short, with 16 bases between. This CDR3 has 13 residues. Per germline, CDR1 SQVTM and CDR2 ANQGSEA. Here the CDR3 DNA reads TGCAGCGCAATAGGACAGTCAGGCACTGAAGCTTTCTTT. Translated: CSAIGQSGTEAFF.

This clonotype has at least ten counts. The V call is TRBV6-2 or TRBV6-3, the J call TRBJ2-7; D uncertain. The CDR3 has 13 amino acids. CDR1 and CDR2 from the germline V gene are MNHEY and SVGEGT. V lost 2 bases to trimming and J lost 9 bases, with 14 bases between them. The CDR3 here is CASSYRTPPWQYF. In nucleotides, the CDR3 is TGTGCCAGCAGTTACCGGACCCCACCGTGGCAGTACTTC.